The next 31 T cell receptor beta chains were all read from a single sample in a study of early T cells in non-severe SARS-CoV-2 infection. TCRdb ran MiXCR on the 5' RACE reads and lists one entry per CDR3 protein. Seen here are more than 75,000 distinct CDR3 sequences, roughly 13% observed once, and the top ten hold approximately 6%. Sequencing was done on a sample of whole blood. Receptors were obtained from an adult who was a healthcare worker with PCR-confirmed SARS-CoV-2 infection or an uninfected control (not recorded which).

This clonotype was seen a handful of times. The V and J genes are TRBV18 and TRBJ2-1, with 7 bases identical to TRBD1. The CDR3 loop spans 14 amino acids. J gave up 5 bases and V 3 bases, and 4 bases lay outside the gene matches. Germline V gene lookup returns CDR1 KGHSH and CDR2 LQKENI. The CDR3 is CASSPLQGNNEQFF. CDR3 DNA sequence: TGTGCCAGCTCACCCTTACAGGGGAACAATGAGCAGTTCTTC.

In its sample, this clonotype was seen many times. The chain links TRBV7-9 to TRBJ2-7, with D possibly being TRBD1 (6 bases). Germline assignment: CDR1 SEHNR and CDR2 FQNEAQ (reference sequence). Trimming stripped 5 bases from V and 5 bases from J, with 16 bases between. The CDR3 covers 14 residues. CDR3 residues: CASSLTQGLDEQYF. CDR3 coding DNA: TGTGCCAGCAGCCTTACACAGGGCCTGGACGAGCAGTACTTC.

The V and J genes are TRBV28 and TRBJ2-3; D is ambiguous. In germline, CDR1 is MDHEN, CDR2 SYDVKM. This CDR3 contains 12 residues. V was trimmed by 6 bases and J by 1 base, leaving 5 bases between them. CDR3 protein: CASRQGTDTQYF. CDR3 sequence (DNA): TGTGCCAGCAGGCAAGGCACAGATACGCAGTATTTT. Full variable domain (rest looked up from reference TRBV28 and TRBJ2-3): DVKVTQSSRYLVKRTGEKVFLECVQDMDHENMFWYRQDPGLGLRLIYFSYDVKMKEKGDIPEGYSVSREKKERFSLILESASTNQTSMYLCASRQGTDTQYFGPGTRLTVL.

This clonotype was seen at least ten times. Sequence at one end of the junction differs from germline and may be a read error. V gene TRBV11-3 combines with J gene TRBJ1-1; D might be TRBD1 (6 bases). Germline lookup yields CDR1 SGHNT and CDR2 YENEEA. CDR3 length: 18 amino acids. The CDR3 loop is CASSPMKGVQIMNTEVFF. The CDR3 DNA reads TGTGCCAGCAGCCCTATGAAGGGGGTCCAGATCATGAACACTGAAGTTTTCTTT.

The V gene is TRBV18, the J gene TRBJ1-1; 8 bases agree with TRBD1. Germline assignment: CDR1 KGHSH and CDR2 LQKENI. The length of the CDR3 is 13 residues. After removal of 6 bases from V and 5 bases from J, the junction contained 5 bases not matched to a gene. The chain's CDR3 is CASSRTGRTEAFF. DNA for the CDR3: TGTGCCAGCTCCAGGACAGGGAGAACTGAAGCTTTCTTT.

In its sample, this clonotype was seen a few times. The rearrangement joins TRBV7-6 to TRBJ2-3; the D is unclear. V was shortened by 0 bases and J by 5 bases, with 6 bases between the two germline ends. Per the germline V gene, CDR1 is SGHVS and CDR2 is FNYEAQ. The CDR3 loop spans 13 amino acids. CDR3 bases: TGTGCCAGCAGCTTAGCGGCTGAAGATACGCAGTATTTT. Its protein is CASSLAAEDTQYF.

The chain recombines TRBV5-4 with TRBJ2-7, with D perhaps given as TRBD1 or TRBD2 (5 bases each). CDR1 is SGHNT and CDR2 is YYREEE in the germline V gene (reference sequence). The V end lost 2 bases, the J end lost 6 bases, and 12 bases lay between the germline ends. This CDR3 is built from 13 residues. CDR3 in DNA: TGTGCCAGCAGCTTCTTAGAGGGACGCGAGCAGTACTTC. Protein sequence: CASSFLEGREQYF.

This chain connects TRBV18 to TRBJ2-5; D not resolved. The CDR3 contains 12 residues. Germline V lookup: CDR1 KGHSH, CDR2 LQKENI. Between the trimmed V and J ends, which lost 0 bases and 4 bases, there was a span of 3 bases. Here the CDR3 reads CASSPPRETQYF. In DNA, the CDR3 is TGTGCCAGCTCACCACCTAGAGAGACCCAGTACTTC. Complete variable domain (other parts from reference TRBV18 and TRBJ2-5): NAGVMQNPRHLVRRRGQEARLRCSPMKGHSHVYWYRQLPEEGLKFMVYLQKENIIDESGMPKERFSAEFPKEGPSILRIQQVVRGDSAAYFCASSPPRETQYFGPGTRLLVL.

This clonotype was counted at least ten times. The genes are TRBV2 and TRBJ2-5; no definite D call. CDR1 is SNHLY and CDR2 is FYNNEI in the germline V gene. V was cut by 1 base and J by 4 bases, with 7 bases left in between. The CDR3 contains 13 residues. CDR3 sequence (DNA): TGTGCCAGCAGTGAAGACAGTAGAGAGACCCAGTACTTC. Its translation: CASSEDSRETQYF.

The J gene is TRBJ2-5, the V gene TRBV15, with D possibly matching TRBD1 (6 bases). Germline values: CDR1 LNHNV, CDR2 YYDKDF (reference sequence). The CDR3 is 16 amino acids. V lost 3 bases and J lost 4, with 18 bases in between. This CDR3 is CATSRDLGAGRETQYF. The CDR3, as DNA: TGTGCCACCAGCAGGGACCTGGGGGCCGGGCGAGAGACCCAGTACTTC.

This clonotype has more than one count but fewer than ten. The genes are TRBV5-1 and TRBJ2-7, with D possibly matching TRBD2 (6 bases). Trimming shortened V by 2 bases and J by 7 bases, and 13 bases separated the two germline ends. The CDR3 has 13 residues. Per germline, CDR1 SGHRS and CDR2 YFSETQ. The CDR3 reads CASSLQRGGEQYF. The CDR3 bases are TGCGCCAGCAGCTTACAGAGGGGAGGTGAGCAGTACTTC.

The genes are TRBV29-1 and TRBJ2-1; a weak D match, TRBD2 (6 bases). The CDR3 covers 15 residues. Germline CDR1 reads SQVTM; CDR2 reads ANQGSEA. Trimming stripped 0 bases from V and 6 bases from J, with 15 bases between. This CDR3 is CSVEEGRGIGNEQFF. CDR3 DNA sequence: TGCAGCGTTGAAGAAGGTCGCGGGATAGGCAATGAGCAGTTCTTC.

The table lists this clonotype with a few counts. The chain joins TRBV7-3 to TRBJ1-1; possibly TRBD1 for D (6 bases). Trimming took off 1 base at V and 5 bases at J, with 8 bases between the two ends. The length of the CDR3 is 13 residues. Germline-derived CDR1 and CDR2 are SGHTA and FQGTGA. The CDR3 DNA sequence: TGTGCCAGCAGCTTAAGGCAGGGGACTGAAGCTTTCTTT. Its protein product is CASSLRQGTEAFF.

This clonotype was seen a handful of times. The chain is built from TRBV5-1 and TRBJ2-7; D could derive from TRBD1 or TRBD2 (5 bases each). V gave up 2 bases and J gave up 6 bases, with 21 bases separating them. Per the germline V gene, CDR1 is SGHRS and CDR2 is YFSETQ. This CDR3 contains 16 residues. CDR3 DNA sequence: TGCGCCAGCAGCTTCGCCGAGGGACCCGGGCAACGCGAGCAGTACTTC. Its protein is CASSFAEGPGQREQYF.

This clonotype was seen only a few times. The chain employs TRBV5-6 and TRBJ2-7; the D gene is possibly TRBD1 (8 bases). The CDR3 extends over 14 amino acids. CDR1 and CDR2 (germline): SGHDT, YYEEEE. With 4 bases removed from V and 4 bases from J, the gap between germline ends came to 15 bases. CDR3 region: CASSAAGQEYEQYF. The CDR3 nucleotides are TGTGCCAGCAGCGCAGCGGGACAGGAATACGAGCAGTACTTC.

This clonotype was seen many times. This chain joins TRBV27 and TRBJ2-1; maybe TRBD1 (5 bases). Germline values: CDR1 MNHEY, CDR2 SMNVEV (reference sequence). V lost 3 bases to trimming and J lost 7 bases, with 13 bases between them. This CDR3 has 14 amino acids. Written as DNA, the CDR3 is TGTGCCAGCAGTTTCAATGGACATACGAATGAGCAGTTCTTC. Translating it yields CASSFNGHTNEQFF.

This clonotype was counted between two and nine times. The rearrangement links TRBV20-1 to TRBJ1-6; D is unresolved. V was clipped by 4 bases and J by 8 bases, with 12 bases between them. The CDR3 totals 13 residues. Germline V CDR1 and CDR2: DFQATT, SNEGSKA (reference sequence). DNA for the CDR3: TGCAGTGCTAAAGGGCGAGCCTATTCACCCCTCCACTTT. This sequence encodes CSAKGRAYSPLHF.

V usage is TRBV10-3 and J usage is TRBJ2-5; 12 bases agree with TRBD2. V trimming: 6 bases; J trimming: 0 bases; junction bases outside the gene matches: 2. Germline-derived CDR1 and CDR2 are ENHRY and SYGVKD. The CDR3 has 15 residues. Written as DNA, the CDR3 is TGTGCCATCAGGACTAGCGGGGGACACCAAGAGACCCAGTACTTC. Protein: CAIRTSGGHQETQYF.

The chain recombines TRBV7-3 with TRBJ2-5; 7 nucleotides line up with TRBD2. V was clipped by 5 bases and J by 3 bases; unmatched bases: 3. Per the germline V gene, CDR1 is SGHTA and CDR2 is FQGTGA. This CDR3 has 13 amino acids. CDR3 residues: CASSALAEETQYF. The DNA of the CDR3 is TGTGCCAGCAGCGCTCTAGCGGAAGAGACCCAGTACTTC.

The rearrangement joins TRBV29-1 to TRBJ2-1; D is perhaps TRBD1 (6 bases). CDR1 is SQVTM, CDR2 ANQGSEA, per germline. CDR3 length: 12 residues. The DNA of the CDR3 is TGCAGTCCCCGGGACAACTACAATGAGCAGTTCTTC. Its protein is CSPRDNYNEQFF.

The sample holds a few counts of this clonotype. This sequence joins TRBV27 and TRBJ2-7, with D perhaps TRBD1 (6 bases). The CDR3 loop spans 13 amino acids. V lost 5 bases and J lost 1, with 9 bases in between. The V gene's germline CDR1 is MNHEY and CDR2 SMNVEV (reference sequence). The CDR3 nucleotides read TGTGCCAGCAGTGGACAGCGGTCCTACGAGCAGTACTTC. Translated: CASSGQRSYEQYF.

This clonotype was detected a few times. The V gene is TRBV28, the J gene TRBJ2-3; tentative D call: TRBD1 (6 bases). Trimming left V 4 bases short and J 4 bases short, with 12 bases between. The CDR3 loop spans 14 amino acids. Germline values: CDR1 MDHEN, CDR2 SYDVKM. CDR3 residues: CASSSGTSADTQYF. The CDR3 DNA follows: TGTGCCAGCAGTTCAGGGACATCCGCAGATACGCAGTATTTT.

This clonotype was seen at least ten times. The J gene is TRBJ1-1, the V gene TRBV7-9; D is unclear. The CDR3 has 15 residues. V was trimmed by 2 bases and J by 2 bases, leaving 12 bases between them. Germline assignment: CDR1 SEHNR and CDR2 FQNEAQ (reference sequence). CDR3 in DNA: TGTGCCAGCAGCTTAACTCAGACAACCAACACTGAAGCTTTCTTT. Its protein product is CASSLTQTTNTEAFF.

Points on this clonotype: Germline and junction disagree at one end, which may indicate a read error. The chain has TRBV4-2 and TRBJ2-1; 8 positions match TRBD2. Germline CDR1 reads LGHNA; CDR2 reads YNFKEQ. The CDR3 has 17 residues. The CDR3 here is CASSQEKSGGSANGQFF. The CDR3 coding sequence is TGTGCCAGCAGCCAAGAAAAGAGCGGGGGCTCGGCGAATGGGCAGTTCTTC.

This clonotype appeared once. CDR3 nucleotide sequence: TGTGCCAGCAGGAGTTGGACAGGAATTGTCTACGAGCAGTACTTC. This sequence encodes CASRSWTGIVYEQYF. The V call is TRBV28, the J call TRBJ2-7, with 7 nucleotides matching TRBD1. With V trimmed by 6 bases and J by 3 bases, 11 bases remained unmatched. CDR3 length: 15 residues. Germline-derived CDR1 and CDR2 are MDHEN and SYDVKM.

This chain connects TRBV3-1 to TRBJ2-3; TRBD1 matches at 8 bases. Germline V gene sequence: CDR1 LGHDT, CDR2 YNNKEL (reference sequence). V lost 4 bases to trimming and J lost 1 base; unmatched junction nucleotides: 4. The CDR3 sequence is 15 residues long. The CDR3 loop is CASSLTGQGTDTQYF. The CDR3, as DNA: TGTGCCAGCAGCCTCACGGGACAGGGCACAGATACGCAGTATTTT.

The chain uses TRBV25-1 and TRBJ1-4; D gene uncertain. Trimming took off 6 bases at V and 4 bases at J, with 3 bases between the two ends. This CDR3 is 11 amino acids long. CDR1 is MGHDK, CDR2 SYGVNS, per germline. The CDR3 is CASRLNEKLFF. Written as DNA, the CDR3 is TGTGCCAGCAGGCTTAATGAAAAACTGTTTTTT.

This clonotype was detected a few times. V usage is TRBV7-3 and J usage is TRBJ2-1; 8 bases line up with TRBD2. Germline CDR1 SGHTA, CDR2 FQGTGA. CDR3 size: 16 residues. V shed 5 bases and J 0 bases; nucleotides not matched to a gene: 6. The CDR3 is CASSTSGGSSYNEQFF. CDR3 nucleotides: TGTGCCAGCAGCACTAGCGGAGGGAGCTCCTACAATGAGCAGTTCTTC.

In this sample, this clonotype turned up a few times. The chain employs TRBV6-1 and TRBJ2-1; 11 bases are shared with TRBD2. V was pared by 10 bases and J by 8 bases, with 10 bases of the junction left unmatched. Germline CDR1 MNHNS, CDR2 SASEGT. CDR3 length: 14 residues. The DNA of the CDR3 is TGTGCCACTTGGGGGGCTAGCGGGAGGTATGAGCAGTTCTTC. Amino acids: CATWGASGRYEQFF.

V gene TRBV7-9 combines with J gene TRBJ1-6; D is uncertain. Germline CDR1 is SEHNR and CDR2 is FQNEAQ (reference sequence). CDR3 length equals 14 residues. With 1 base removed from V and 8 bases from J, the gap between germline ends came to 9 bases. The CDR3 nucleotides are TGTGCCAGCAGCTTAGACGTTCTCTATTCACCCCTCCACTTT. Protein: CASSLDVLYSPLHF.

This clonotype showed up many times. The V gene is TRBV6-5, the J gene TRBJ1-1, with unresolved D. This CDR3 spans 16 amino acids. Germline V lookup: CDR1 MNHEY, CDR2 SVGAGI. The germline V and J ends were trimmed by 0 bases and 0 bases, with 11 bases remaining between them. CDR3 sequence: CASSYSTDTMNTEAFF. CDR3 sequence (DNA): TGTGCCAGCAGTTACTCGACCGATACTATGAACACTGAAGCTTTCTTT.